This entry is about one T cell receptor (beta chain). The data belong to a study of cytomegalovirus exposure and HLA in healthy donors. Assay used: immunoSEQ multiplex PCR; TCRdb lists only in-frame clones, some missing. Of about 180,000 clones listed, about 85% are singletons. The specimen sequenced was PBMCs. The source is a man between 18 and 35 years old in good health and CMV-seropositive.

This CDR3 reads CASRDDSYSYEQYF. The CDR3 nucleotides read TGTGCCAGCAGGGACGACAGCTACTCCTACGAGCAGTACTTC. This chain links TRBV2 with TRBJ2-7; D possibly corresponds to TRBD1 (5 bases). Trimming took off 6 bases at V and 0 bases at J, with 12 bases between the two ends. The length of the CDR3 is 14 residues. Germline V gene sequence: CDR1 SNHLY, CDR2 FYNNEI.